This note documents a single TCR beta chain sequence. Its antigen is currently unknown. This record belongs to a study of response to subunit inactivated influenza vaccine. Study-wide findings and caveats: It was the authors' suggestion that each seasonal influenza vaccination recruits few new T cells.

A single record per CDR3 protein comes from TCRdb applying MiXCR to the RT-PCR reads. This sample has almost 250,000 distinct CDR3 sequences, with roughly an eighth found just once. V was trimmed by 6 bases and J by 8 bases, leaving 25 bases between them. CDR1 and CDR2 (germline): MDHEN, SYDVKM. The CDR3 extends over 16 amino acids. This chain joins TRBV28 and TRBJ1-2; maybe TRBD1 (5 bases). This specimen consisted of non-naive T cells sorted from PBMCs, obtained 14 days before vaccination. This clonotype originated in a man between 45 and 60 years old who received an inactivated influenza vaccine. In nucleotides, the CDR3 is TGTGCCAGCAGACGGGGACTGACCGCGCACTTGGGGGGCTACACCTTC. It yields the protein CASRRGLTAHLGGYTF.